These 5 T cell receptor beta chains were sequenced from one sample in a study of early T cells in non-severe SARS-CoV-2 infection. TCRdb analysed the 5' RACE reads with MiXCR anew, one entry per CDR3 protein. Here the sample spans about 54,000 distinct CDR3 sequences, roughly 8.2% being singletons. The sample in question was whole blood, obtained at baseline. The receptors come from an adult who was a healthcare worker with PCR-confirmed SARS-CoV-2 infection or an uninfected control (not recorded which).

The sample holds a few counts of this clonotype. The CDR3 DNA reads as TGCAGTGCTAGAAAGCCTAGAGCTAACTATGGCTACACCTTC. Encoded protein: CSARKPRANYGYTF. The chain carries TRBV20-1 and TRBJ1-2; D call uncertain. This CDR3 contains 14 residues. Germline V gene data show CDR1 as DFQATT and CDR2 as SNEGSKA (reference sequence). The V end was cut by 2 bases, the J end by 0 bases, with 10 bases between.

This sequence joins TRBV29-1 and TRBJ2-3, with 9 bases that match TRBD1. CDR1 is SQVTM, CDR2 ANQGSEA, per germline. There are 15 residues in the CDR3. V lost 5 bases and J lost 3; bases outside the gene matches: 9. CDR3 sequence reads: CSVYTGGVGTDTQYF. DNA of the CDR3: TGCAGCGTTTACACAGGGGGCGTCGGGACAGATACGCAGTATTTT.

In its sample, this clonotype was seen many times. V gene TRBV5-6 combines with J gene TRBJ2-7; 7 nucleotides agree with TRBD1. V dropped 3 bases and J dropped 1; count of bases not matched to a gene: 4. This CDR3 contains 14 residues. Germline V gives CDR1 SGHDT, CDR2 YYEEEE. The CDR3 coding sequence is TGTGCCAGCAGCTGGGGACAGAATTCCTACGAGCAGTACTTC. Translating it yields CASSWGQNSYEQYF.

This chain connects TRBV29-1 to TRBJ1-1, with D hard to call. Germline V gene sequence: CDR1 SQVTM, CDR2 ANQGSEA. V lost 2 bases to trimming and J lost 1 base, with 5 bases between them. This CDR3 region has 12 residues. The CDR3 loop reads CSVERTNTEAFF. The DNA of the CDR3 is TGCAGCGTTGAACGGACGAACACTGAAGCTTTCTTT.

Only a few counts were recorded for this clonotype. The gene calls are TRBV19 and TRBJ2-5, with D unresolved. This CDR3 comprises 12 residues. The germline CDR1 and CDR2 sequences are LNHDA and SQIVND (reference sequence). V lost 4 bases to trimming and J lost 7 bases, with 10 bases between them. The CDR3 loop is CASSTSVGTQYF. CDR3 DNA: TGTGCCAGTAGTACCTCGGTAGGGACCCAGTACTTC.